Shown below are 17 T cell receptor beta chains from a single sample sequenced in a study of blood T cell repertoires in COVID-19 (dated by TCRdb to the early 2020s). The library was obtained by the immunoSEQ multiplex PCR assay. TCRdb's version of the immuneACCESS table is confined to in-frame rearrangements and falls short of the full clone set. An unresolved V gene accounts for under half of the shortfall where checked; the remainder is of unknown origin. This sample gives 180,000 or so clones in total; roughly 89% of them show up just once. The ten largest clones represent 3.5% to 4.5% of the sample. The source material was peripheral blood. These receptors were collected from a man aged 18 to 29 with active or convalescent COVID-19.

The V call is TRBV5-1, the J call TRBJ1-6, with 7 nucleotides matching TRBD1. Germline V CDR1 and CDR2: SGHRS, YFSETQ. The CDR3 has 13 residues. The J segment lost 11 bases and the V segment lost 0 bases, leaving 2 bases of the junction unmatched. The CDR3 region has the DNA TGCGCCAGCAGCTTGGACAGGGGAACACCCCTCCACTTT. Amino acids: CASSLDRGTPLHF. Full variable domain (remainder filled in from reference TRBV5-1 and TRBJ1-6): KAGVTQTPRYLIKTRGQQVTLSCSPISGHRSVSWYQQTPGQGLQFLFEYFSETQRNKGNFPGRFSGRQFSNSRSEMNVSTLELGDSALYLCASSLDRGTPLHFGNGTRLTVT.

V usage is TRBV6-5 and J usage is TRBJ2-1, with D possibly TRBD1 on 5 matching bases. CDR1 is MNHEY, CDR2 SVGAGI, per germline. The CDR3 consists of 15 residues. Trimming removed 3 bases from V and 7 bases from J, with 16 bases in between. CDR3 amino acids: CASSYGAVRGNEQFF. Written as DNA, the CDR3 is TGTGCCAGCAGTTATGGGGCCGTTCGAGGAAATGAGCAGTTCTTC.

The V call is TRBV2, the J call TRBJ1-3; weak D call: TRBD1 (5 bases). This CDR3 contains 15 residues. V was cut by 10 bases and J by 2 bases, with 18 bases left in between. The germline V gene has CDR1 SNHLY and CDR2 FYNNEI. The CDR3 loop reads CATRGRGTPGNTIYF. CDR3 coding DNA: TGTGCCACCCGAGGTCGGGGGACGCCTGGAAACACCATATATTTT. The variable domain in full, completed from reference TRBV2 and TRBJ1-3, reads EPEVTQTPSHQVTQMGQEVILRCVPISNHLYFYWYRQILGQKVEFLVSFYNNEISEKSEIFDDQFSVERPDGSNFTLKIRSTKLEDSAMYFCATRGRGTPGNTIYFGEGSWLTVV.

This chain uses TRBV11-2 with TRBJ2-1; 10 bases are a match to TRBD2. V lost 4 bases to trimming and J lost 0 bases; unmatched junction nucleotides: 3. Germline CDR1 SGHAT, CDR2 FQNNGV. CDR3 size: 16 residues. As DNA, the CDR3 is TGTGCCAGCAGCTCTAGCGGGGGAAGCTCCTACAATGAGCAGTTCTTC. Protein product: CASSSSGGSSYNEQFF. Combining the CDR3 with reference TRBV11-2 and TRBJ2-1 gives the whole variable domain EAGVAQSPRYKIIEKRQSVAFWCNPISGHATLYWYQQILGQGPKLLIQFQNNGVVDDSQLPKDRFSAERLKGVDSTLKIQPAKLEDSAVYLCASSSSGGSSYNEQFFGPGTRLTVL.

The V call is TRBV7-9, the J call TRBJ1-2; D call uncertain. This CDR3 contains 13 residues. Germline loops: CDR1 SEHNR, CDR2 FQNEAQ (reference sequence). Trimming took off 7 bases at V and 2 bases at J, with 11 bases between the two ends. For the CDR3, the DNA is TGTGCCAGCACCCTAGTCGGAAACTATGGCTACACCTTC. Translating gives CASTLVGNYGYTF.

The gene calls are TRBV5-1 and TRBJ2-7; TRBD2 might be the D (6 bases). CDR3 length: 16 residues. Germline lookup yields CDR1 SGHRS and CDR2 YFSETQ. Trimming cost V 0 bases and J 5 bases, with 18 bases left between them. The CDR3 DNA reads as TGCGCCAGCAGCTTGGGACTAACGGGAGTCAATCACGAGCAGTACTTC. Amino acids: CASSLGLTGVNHEQYF.

This chain joins TRBV6-1 and TRBJ2-5, with a weak D call TRBD2 (7 bases). The CDR3 sequence is 16 residues long. V was pared by 4 bases and J by 1 base, with 16 bases between. CDR1 MNHNS and CDR2 SASEGT come from the germline V gene. CDR3 protein: CASSVPGGIPQETQYF. CDR3 sequence (DNA): TGTGCCAGCAGTGTGCCGGGGGGCATCCCCCAAGAGACCCAGTACTTC.

V usage is TRBV11-2 and J usage is TRBJ1-2, with 8 bases fitting TRBD1. CDR3 length equals 14 residues. The germline V gene encodes CDR1 SGHAT and CDR2 FQNNGV. V was pared by 4 bases and J by 8 bases, with 9 bases of the junction left unmatched. CDR3 DNA sequence: TGTGCCAGCAGCTCCGTAAGGACAGGGCTAGGCTACACCTTC. Amino acid sequence: CASSSVRTGLGYTF.

J is TRBJ1-4 and V is TRBV10-3; TRBD1 matches 7 bases. J gave up 3 bases and V 5 bases, and 3 bases lay outside the gene matches. This CDR3 spans 14 amino acids. CDR1 ENHRY and CDR2 SYGVKD come from the germline V gene. DNA of the CDR3: TGTGCCATCAGTCCCGGGACAGCTAATGAAAAACTGTTTTTT. Translation gives CAISPGTANEKLFF.

The V gene is TRBV27, the J gene TRBJ2-7; a possible D gene is TRBD2 (6 bases). Trimming pared 1 base from V and 1 base from J, leaving 8 bases between. From germline, CDR1 is MNHEY and CDR2 SMNVEV (reference sequence). The CDR3 runs 14 residues. CDR3 in amino acids: CASSLWGTSYEQYF. DNA of the CDR3: TGTGCCAGCAGTTTATGGGGGACTTCCTACGAGCAGTACTTC.

This clone was seen a few times. V usage is TRBV6-5 and J usage is TRBJ1-5, with a weak D call TRBD1 (5 bases). Germline CDR1 is MNHEY and CDR2 is SVGAGI. The CDR3 extends over 15 amino acids. The germline V and J ends were trimmed by 7 bases and 0 bases, with 13 bases remaining between them. This chain's CDR3 is CASIGQLYSNQPQHF. As DNA, the CDR3 is TGTGCCAGCATCGGACAACTATATAGCAATCAGCCCCAGCATTTT.

Only a few counts were recorded for this clone. V gene TRBV12-5 combines with J gene TRBJ1-2, with D possibly being TRBD1 (6 bases). The CDR3 sequence is 14 residues long. Between the trimmed V and J ends, which lost 8 bases and 2 bases, there was a span of 15 bases. Per germline, CDR1 LGHNT and CDR2 FRNRAP. The CDR3 protein is CASNRGTMNYGYTF. CDR3 sequence (DNA): TGTGCTAGTAACCGAGGGACAATGAACTATGGCTACACCTTC.

The count of this clone is one. The V and J genes are TRBV4-3 and TRBJ2-2; no firm D call. Looked up from germline, CDR1 is LGHNA and CDR2 is YSLEER. Trimming pared 0 bases from V and 5 bases from J, leaving 13 bases between. The CDR3 is made up of 16 amino acids. The CDR3 sequence: CASSQDWSSWTGELFF. In DNA, the CDR3 is TGCGCCAGCAGCCAAGATTGGTCGAGCTGGACCGGGGAGCTGTTTTTT.

This clone appeared a few times. The chain recombines TRBV7-9 with TRBJ2-4; D is undetermined. This CDR3 is 17 amino acids long. The V gene lost 5 bases and the J gene lost 7 bases, with 24 bases spanning the gap. CDR1 is SEHNR and CDR2 is FQNEAQ in the germline V gene (reference sequence). The CDR3 bases are TGTGCCAGCAGCCACCCAGTAACAGTCACCGAAGAGAACATTCAGTACTTC. Amino acid sequence: CASSHPVTVTEENIQYF. The full variable domain, rest sourced from reference TRBV7-9 and TRBJ2-4, is DTGVSQNPRHKITKRGQNVTFRCDPISEHNRLYWYRQTLGQGPEFLTYFQNEAQLEKSRLLSDRFSAERPKGSFSTLEIQRTEQGDSAMYLCASSHPVTVTEENIQYFGAGTRLSVL.

In its sample, this clone was seen a few times. This chain connects TRBV5-4 to TRBJ2-1, with 12 nucleotides matching TRBD1. V was pared by 4 bases and J by 9 bases, with 11 bases of the junction left unmatched. The CDR3 extends over 16 amino acids. CDR1 is SGHNT, CDR2 YYREEE, per germline (reference sequence). DNA of the CDR3: TGTGCCAGCAGCCAGGGACAGGGGGCCCGGGGAACTGAGCAGTTCTTC. The encoded protein is CASSQGQGARGTEQFF.

The chain employs TRBV27 and TRBJ2-1; possible D gene TRBD2, 5 bases. In germline, CDR1 is MNHEY, CDR2 SMNVEV (reference sequence). The CDR3 length is 14 residues. V lost 7 bases, J lost 4 bases, and 14 bases lay in between. CDR3 loop: CASTPLDQYNEQFF. DNA for the CDR3: TGTGCCAGCACCCCACTAGACCAATACAATGAGCAGTTCTTC.

The gene calls are TRBV4-2 and TRBJ2-2; D might be TRBD2 (5 bases). The CDR3 totals 16 residues. Germline lookup yields CDR1 LGHNA and CDR2 YNFKEQ. V lost 2 bases and J 5 bases, leaving 15 bases between the germline ends. The CDR3 sequence: CASSQRGLGRTGELFF. In nucleotides, the CDR3 is TGTGCCAGCAGCCAACGAGGGCTGGGCCGGACCGGGGAGCTGTTTTTT.